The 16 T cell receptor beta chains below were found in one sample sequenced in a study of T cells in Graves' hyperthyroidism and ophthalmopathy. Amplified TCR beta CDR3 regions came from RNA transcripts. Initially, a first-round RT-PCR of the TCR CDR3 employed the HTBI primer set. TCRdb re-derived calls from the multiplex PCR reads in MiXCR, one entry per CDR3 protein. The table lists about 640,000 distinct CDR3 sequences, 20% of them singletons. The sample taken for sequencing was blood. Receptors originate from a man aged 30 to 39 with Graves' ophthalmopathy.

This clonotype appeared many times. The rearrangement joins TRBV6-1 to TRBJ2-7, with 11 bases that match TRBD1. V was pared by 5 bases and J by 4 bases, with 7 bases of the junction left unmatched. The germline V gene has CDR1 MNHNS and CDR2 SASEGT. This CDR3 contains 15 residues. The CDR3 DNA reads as TGTGCCAGCAGTCTCGGACAGGGGGCGTTGTACGAGCAGTACTTC. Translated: CASSLGQGALYEQYF.

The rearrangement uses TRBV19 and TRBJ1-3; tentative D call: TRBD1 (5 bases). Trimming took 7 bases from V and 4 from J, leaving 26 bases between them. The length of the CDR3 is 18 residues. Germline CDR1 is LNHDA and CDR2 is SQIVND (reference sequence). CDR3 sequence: CASTRDGPQFSLGNTIYF. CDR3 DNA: TGTGCCAGTACCCGGGACGGACCCCAATTTTCACTCGGAAACACCATATATTTT. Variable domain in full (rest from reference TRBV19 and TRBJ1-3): DGGITQSPKYLFRKEGQNVTLSCEQNLNHDAMYWYRQDPGQGLRLIYYSQIVNDFQKGDIAEGYSVSREKKESFPLTVTSAQKNPTAFYLCASTRDGPQFSLGNTIYFGEGSWLTVV.

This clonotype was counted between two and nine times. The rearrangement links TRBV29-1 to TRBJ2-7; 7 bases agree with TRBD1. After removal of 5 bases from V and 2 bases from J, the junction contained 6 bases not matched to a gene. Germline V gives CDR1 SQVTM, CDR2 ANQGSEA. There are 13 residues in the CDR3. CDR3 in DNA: TGCAGCGTTTCAGGGACAGAAACCTACGAGCAGTACTTC. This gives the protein CSVSGTETYEQYF.

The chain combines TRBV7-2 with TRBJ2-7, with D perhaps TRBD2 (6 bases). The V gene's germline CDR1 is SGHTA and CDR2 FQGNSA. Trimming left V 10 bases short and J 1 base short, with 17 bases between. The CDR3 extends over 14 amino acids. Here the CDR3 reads CATGERALSYEQYF. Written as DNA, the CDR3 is TGTGCCACTGGGGAGCGGGCCCTATCCTACGAGCAGTACTTC.

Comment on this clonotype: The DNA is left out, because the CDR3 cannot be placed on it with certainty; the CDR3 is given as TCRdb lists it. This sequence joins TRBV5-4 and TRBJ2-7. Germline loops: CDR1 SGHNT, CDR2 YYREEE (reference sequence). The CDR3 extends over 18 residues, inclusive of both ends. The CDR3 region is CASSFYICSAWTGREQYF.

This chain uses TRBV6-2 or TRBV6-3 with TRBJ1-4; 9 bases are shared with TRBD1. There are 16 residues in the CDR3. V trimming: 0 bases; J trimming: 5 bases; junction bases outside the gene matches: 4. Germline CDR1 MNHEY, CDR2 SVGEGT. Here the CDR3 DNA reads TGTGCCAGCAGTTACTCCCGGACAGGGGAAAATGAAAAACTGTTTTTT. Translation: CASSYSRTGENEKLFF.

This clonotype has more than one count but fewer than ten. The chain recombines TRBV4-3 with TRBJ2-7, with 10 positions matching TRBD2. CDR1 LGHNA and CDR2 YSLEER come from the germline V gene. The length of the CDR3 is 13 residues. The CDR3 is CVPSGRASYEQYF. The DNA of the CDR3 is TGCGTCCCAAGCGGGAGGGCATCGTACGAGCAGTACTTC.

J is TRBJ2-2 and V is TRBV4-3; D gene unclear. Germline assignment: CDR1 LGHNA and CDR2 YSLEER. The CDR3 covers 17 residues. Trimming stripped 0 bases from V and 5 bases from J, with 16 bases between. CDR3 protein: CASSQDTSQDNTGELFF. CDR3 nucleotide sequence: TGCGCCAGCAGCCAAGATACCAGCCAGGATAATACCGGGGAGCTGTTTTTT.

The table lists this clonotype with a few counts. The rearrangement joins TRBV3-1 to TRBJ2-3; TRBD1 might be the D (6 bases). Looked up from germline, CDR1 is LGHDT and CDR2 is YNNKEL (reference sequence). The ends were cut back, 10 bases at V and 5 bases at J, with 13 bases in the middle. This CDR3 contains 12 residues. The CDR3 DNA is TGTGCCAACAGGGACGCGAGAGATACGCAGTATTTT. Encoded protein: CANRDARDTQYF.

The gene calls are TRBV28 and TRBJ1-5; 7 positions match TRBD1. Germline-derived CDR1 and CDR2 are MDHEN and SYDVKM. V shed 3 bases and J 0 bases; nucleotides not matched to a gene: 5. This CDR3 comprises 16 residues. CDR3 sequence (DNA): TGTGCCAGCAGTTTCGACAGGGATTATAGCAATCAGCCCCAGCATTTT. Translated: CASSFDRDYSNQPQHF.

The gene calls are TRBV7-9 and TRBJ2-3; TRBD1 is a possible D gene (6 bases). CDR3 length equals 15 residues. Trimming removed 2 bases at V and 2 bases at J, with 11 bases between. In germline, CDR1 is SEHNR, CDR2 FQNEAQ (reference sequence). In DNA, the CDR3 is TGTGCCAGCAGCTTACACAGGGCCACCACAGATACGCAGTATTTT. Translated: CASSLHRATTDTQYF.

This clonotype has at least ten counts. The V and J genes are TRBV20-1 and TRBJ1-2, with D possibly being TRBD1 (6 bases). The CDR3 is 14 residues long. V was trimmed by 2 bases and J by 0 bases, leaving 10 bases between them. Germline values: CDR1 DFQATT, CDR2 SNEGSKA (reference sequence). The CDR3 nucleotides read TGCAGTGCTAGAAGGGGGTCTGCTAACTATGGCTACACCTTC. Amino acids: CSARRGSANYGYTF.

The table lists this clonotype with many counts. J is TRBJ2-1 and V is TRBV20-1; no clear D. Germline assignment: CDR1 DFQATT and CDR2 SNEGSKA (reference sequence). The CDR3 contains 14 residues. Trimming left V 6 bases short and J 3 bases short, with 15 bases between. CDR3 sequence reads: CSADRPEFYNEQFF. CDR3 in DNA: TGCAGTGCCGACCGTCCGGAATTCTACAATGAGCAGTTCTTC.

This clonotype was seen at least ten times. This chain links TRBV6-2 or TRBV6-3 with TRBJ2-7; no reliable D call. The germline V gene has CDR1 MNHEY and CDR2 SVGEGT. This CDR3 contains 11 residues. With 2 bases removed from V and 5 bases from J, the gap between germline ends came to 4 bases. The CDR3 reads CASSYHDEQYF. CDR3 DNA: TGTGCCAGCAGTTACCACGACGAGCAGTACTTC.

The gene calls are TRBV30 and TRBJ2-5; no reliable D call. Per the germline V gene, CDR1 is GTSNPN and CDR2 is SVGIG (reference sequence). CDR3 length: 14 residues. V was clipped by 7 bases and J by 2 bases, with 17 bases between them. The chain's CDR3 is CALLGYERQETQYF. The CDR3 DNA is TGTGCCTTACTGGGGTACGAGAGGCAAGAGACCCAGTACTTC.

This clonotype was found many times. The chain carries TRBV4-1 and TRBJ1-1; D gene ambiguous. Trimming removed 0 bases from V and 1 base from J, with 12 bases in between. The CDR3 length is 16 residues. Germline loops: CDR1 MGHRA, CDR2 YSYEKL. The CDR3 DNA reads TGCGCCAGCAGCCAAGAACCAGTGGCGCGGAACACTGAAGCTTTCTTT. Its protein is CASSQEPVARNTEAFF.